The 5 T cell receptor beta chains reported below all come from one sample, sequenced in a study of blood T cell repertoires in COVID-19. Sequencing was performed with immunoSEQ multiplex PCR; in TCRdb, only in-frame clones are kept and a portion is missing. The table lists 68,000 or so clones, 75% to 90% of them singletons, with approximately 2.9% in the top ten. The sample comprised peripheral blood. These receptor sequences come from a man over 45 with acute or convalescent COVID-19.

There are a few counts of this clone. Written as DNA, the CDR3 is TGTGCCAGCAGTGAATCGGACATCCACGCAAACAATGAGCAGTTCTTC. The encoded protein is CASSESDIHANNEQFF. This rearrangement joins TRBV25-1 to TRBJ2-1; tentative D call: TRBD1 (5 bases). Germline V gene lookup returns CDR1 MGHDK and CDR2 SYGVNS. Deletions cut 1 base from V and 5 bases from J, with 15 bases between. The CDR3 has 16 amino acids.

This rearrangement joins TRBV18 to TRBJ1-4; possible D gene TRBD1, 5 bases. CDR1 and CDR2 from the germline V gene are KGHSH and LQKENI. Trimming left V 0 bases short and J 8 bases short, with 10 bases between. The CDR3 spans 14 residues. The CDR3 nucleotides are TGTGCCAGCTCACCACCCAGGGTCGACGAAAAACTGTTTTTT. Its translation is CASSPPRVDEKLFF.

V usage is TRBV27 and J usage is TRBJ2-7; 9 nucleotides match TRBD2. The germline V gene has CDR1 MNHEY and CDR2 SMNVEV (reference sequence). V lost 5 bases and J lost 1; bases outside the gene matches: 9. The CDR3 contains 16 residues. In DNA, the CDR3 is TGTGCCAGCAGTCAACCCCATAGCGGGGGTTCCTACGAGCAGTACTTC. Protein product: CASSQPHSGGSYEQYF.

This clone was seen just once. The chain combines TRBV9 with TRBJ1-5; 7 nucleotides match TRBD1. Trimming removed 4 bases from V and 1 base from J; junction bases left unmatched: 14. The CDR3 has 18 residues. Germline V gene sequence: CDR1 SGDLS, CDR2 YYNGEE. Written as DNA, the CDR3 is TGTGCCAGCAGCCCCGGGGTCAACAGGGGTGAGAGCAATCAGCCCCAGCATTTT. It translates to CASSPGVNRGESNQPQHF.

A single count supports this clone. This sequence joins TRBV4-3 and TRBJ2-3; TRBD1 aligns across 8 bases. Germline CDR1 is LGHNA and CDR2 is YSLEER. After removal of 5 bases from V and 5 bases from J, the junction contained 9 bases not matched to a gene. This CDR3 region has 15 residues. In DNA form, the CDR3 reads TGCGCCAGCAGCGAGGACAGGGTCTCAGGAGATACGCAGTATTTT. It encodes CASSEDRVSGDTQYF.